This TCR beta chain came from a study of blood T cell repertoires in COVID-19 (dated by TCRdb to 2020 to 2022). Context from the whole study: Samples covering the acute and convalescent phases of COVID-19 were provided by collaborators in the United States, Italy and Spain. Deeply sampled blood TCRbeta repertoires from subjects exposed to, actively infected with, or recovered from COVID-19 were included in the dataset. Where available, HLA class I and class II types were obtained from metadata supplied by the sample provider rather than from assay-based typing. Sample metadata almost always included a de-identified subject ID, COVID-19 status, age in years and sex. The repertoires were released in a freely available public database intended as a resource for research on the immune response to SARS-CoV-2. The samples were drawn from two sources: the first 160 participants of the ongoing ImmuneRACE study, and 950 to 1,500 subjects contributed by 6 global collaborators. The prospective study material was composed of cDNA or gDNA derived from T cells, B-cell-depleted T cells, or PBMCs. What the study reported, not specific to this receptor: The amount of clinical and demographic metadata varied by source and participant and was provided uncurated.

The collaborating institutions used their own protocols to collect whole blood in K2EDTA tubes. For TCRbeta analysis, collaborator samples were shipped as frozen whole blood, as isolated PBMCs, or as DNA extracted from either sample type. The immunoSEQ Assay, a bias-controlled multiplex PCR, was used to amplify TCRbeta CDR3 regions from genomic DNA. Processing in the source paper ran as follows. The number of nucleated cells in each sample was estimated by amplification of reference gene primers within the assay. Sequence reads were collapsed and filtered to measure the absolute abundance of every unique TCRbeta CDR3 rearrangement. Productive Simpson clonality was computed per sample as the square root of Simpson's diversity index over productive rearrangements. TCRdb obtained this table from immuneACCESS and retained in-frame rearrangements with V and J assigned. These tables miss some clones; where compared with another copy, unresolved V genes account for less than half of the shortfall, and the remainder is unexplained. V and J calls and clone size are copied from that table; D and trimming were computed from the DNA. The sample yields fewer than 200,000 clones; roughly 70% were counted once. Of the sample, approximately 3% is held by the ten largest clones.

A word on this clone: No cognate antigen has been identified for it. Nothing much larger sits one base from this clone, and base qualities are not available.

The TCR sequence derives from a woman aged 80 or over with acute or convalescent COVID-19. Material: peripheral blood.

The CDR3 here reads CASSPLGQGSNQPQHF. The nucleotide sequence is given as TGTGCCAGCAGTCCCCTGGGACAGGGGAGCAATCAGCCCCAGCATTTT. The rearrangement combines TRBV25-1 with TRBJ1-5; 10 nucleotides in the junction match TRBD1. For this chain, trimming is 5 bases at the V end and 1 base at the J end, and the number of junction bases without a gene match is 5. From the cysteine through the phenylalanine, the CDR3 covers 16 amino acids. CDR3 DNA is the only sequence kept; it has 48 bases, read in frame from the first base. The germline V gene provides CDR1 MGHDK and CDR2 SYGVNS.